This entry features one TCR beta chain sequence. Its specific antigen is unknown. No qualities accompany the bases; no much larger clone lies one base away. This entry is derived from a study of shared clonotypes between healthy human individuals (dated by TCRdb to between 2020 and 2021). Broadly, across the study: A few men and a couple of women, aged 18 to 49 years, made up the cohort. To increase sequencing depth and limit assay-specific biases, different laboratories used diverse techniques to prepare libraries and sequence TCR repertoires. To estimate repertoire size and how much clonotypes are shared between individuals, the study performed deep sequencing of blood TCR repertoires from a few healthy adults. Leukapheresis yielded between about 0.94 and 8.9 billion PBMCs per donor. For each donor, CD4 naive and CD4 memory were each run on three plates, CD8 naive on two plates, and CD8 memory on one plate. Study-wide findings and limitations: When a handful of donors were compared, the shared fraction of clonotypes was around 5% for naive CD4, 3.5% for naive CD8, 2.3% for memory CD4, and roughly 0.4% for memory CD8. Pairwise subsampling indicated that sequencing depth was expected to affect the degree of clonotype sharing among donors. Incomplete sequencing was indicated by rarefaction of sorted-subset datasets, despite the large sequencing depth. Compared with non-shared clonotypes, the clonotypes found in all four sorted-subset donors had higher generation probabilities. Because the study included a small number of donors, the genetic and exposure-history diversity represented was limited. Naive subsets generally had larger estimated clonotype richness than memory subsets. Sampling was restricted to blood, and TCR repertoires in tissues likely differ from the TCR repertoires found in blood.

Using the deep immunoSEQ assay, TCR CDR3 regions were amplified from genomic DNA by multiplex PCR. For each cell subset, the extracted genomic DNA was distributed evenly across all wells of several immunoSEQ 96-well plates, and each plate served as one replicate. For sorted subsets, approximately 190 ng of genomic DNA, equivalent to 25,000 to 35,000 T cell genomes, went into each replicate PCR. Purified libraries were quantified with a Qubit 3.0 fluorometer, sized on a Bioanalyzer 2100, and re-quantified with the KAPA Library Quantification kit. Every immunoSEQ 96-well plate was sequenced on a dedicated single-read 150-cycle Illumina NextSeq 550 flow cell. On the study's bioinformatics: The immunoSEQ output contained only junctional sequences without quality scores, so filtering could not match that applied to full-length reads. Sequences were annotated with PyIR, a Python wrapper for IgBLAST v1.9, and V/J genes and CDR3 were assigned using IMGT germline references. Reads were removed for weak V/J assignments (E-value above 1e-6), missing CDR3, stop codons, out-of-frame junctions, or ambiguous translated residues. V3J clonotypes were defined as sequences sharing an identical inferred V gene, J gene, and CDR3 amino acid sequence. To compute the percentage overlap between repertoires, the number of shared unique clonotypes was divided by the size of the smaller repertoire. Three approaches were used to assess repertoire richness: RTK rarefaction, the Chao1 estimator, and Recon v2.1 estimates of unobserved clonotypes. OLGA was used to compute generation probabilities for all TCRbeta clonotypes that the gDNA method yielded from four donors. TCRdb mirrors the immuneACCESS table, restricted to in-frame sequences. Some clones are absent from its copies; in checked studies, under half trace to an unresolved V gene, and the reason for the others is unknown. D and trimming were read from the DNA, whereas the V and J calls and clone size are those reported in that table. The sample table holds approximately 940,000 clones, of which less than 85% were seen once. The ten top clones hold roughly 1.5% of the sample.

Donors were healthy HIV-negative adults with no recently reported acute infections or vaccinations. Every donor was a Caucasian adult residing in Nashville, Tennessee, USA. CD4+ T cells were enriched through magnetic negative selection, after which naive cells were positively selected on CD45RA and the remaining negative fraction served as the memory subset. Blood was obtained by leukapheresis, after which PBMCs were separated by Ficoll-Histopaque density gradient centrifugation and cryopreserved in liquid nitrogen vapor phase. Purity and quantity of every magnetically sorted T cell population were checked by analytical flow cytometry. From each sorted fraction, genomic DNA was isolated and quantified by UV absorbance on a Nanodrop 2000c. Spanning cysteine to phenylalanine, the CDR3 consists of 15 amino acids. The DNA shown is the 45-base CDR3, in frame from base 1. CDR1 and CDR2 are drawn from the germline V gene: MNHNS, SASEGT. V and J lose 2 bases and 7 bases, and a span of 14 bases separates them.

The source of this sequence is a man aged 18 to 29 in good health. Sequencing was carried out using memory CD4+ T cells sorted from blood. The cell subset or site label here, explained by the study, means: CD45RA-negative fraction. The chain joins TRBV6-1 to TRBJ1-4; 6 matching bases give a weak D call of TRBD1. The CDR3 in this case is CASSETGQGSEKLFF. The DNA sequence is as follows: TGTGCCAGCAGTGAAACAGGGCAAGGTAGTGAAAAACTGTTTTTT.